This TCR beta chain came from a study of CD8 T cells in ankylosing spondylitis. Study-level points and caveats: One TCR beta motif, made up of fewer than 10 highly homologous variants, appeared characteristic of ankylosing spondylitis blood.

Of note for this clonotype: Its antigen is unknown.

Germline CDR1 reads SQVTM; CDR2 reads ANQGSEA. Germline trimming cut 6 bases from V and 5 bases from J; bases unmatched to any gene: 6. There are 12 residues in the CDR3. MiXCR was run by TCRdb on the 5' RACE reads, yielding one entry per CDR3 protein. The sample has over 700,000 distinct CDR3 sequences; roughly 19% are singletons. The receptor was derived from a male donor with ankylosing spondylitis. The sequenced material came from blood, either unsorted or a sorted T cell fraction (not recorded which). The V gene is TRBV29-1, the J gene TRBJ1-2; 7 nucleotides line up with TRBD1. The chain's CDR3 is CSVEGAWYGYTF. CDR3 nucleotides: TGCAGCGTGGAGGGGGCCTGGTATGGCTACACCTTC.